A selection of T cell receptor beta chains follows, all from one sample in a study of T-cell reconstitution after alpha-beta-depleted transplantation in children. TCRdb processed the PCR reads anew with MiXCR; each CDR3 protein has one entry. This table holds around 580,000 distinct CDR3 sequences, approximately 30% found once. Sequencing used PBMCs, obtained before TCRalphabeta/CD19-depleted stem cell transplant. The receptors here all came from a boy in the first two years of life with Wiskott-Aldrich syndrome, due to receive a stem cell transplant. Each CDR3 is given with its conserved first and last residue. A D gene is named only where the DNA matches it firmly. Rows may omit the clone size; those that give it use once, few, many or a size class.

v_gene: TRBV6-1; abundance: -; d_gene: TRBD1; j_gene: TRBJ2-5; CDR3aa: CASRPGTGWDQTQYF; CDR3nt: TGTGCCAGCAGACCCGGGACAGGGTGGGACCAGACCCAGTACTTC
v_gene: TRBV4-2; abundance: -; d_gene: -; j_gene: TRBJ1-5; CDR3aa: CASSPRPGPIWRQPQHF; CDR3nt: TGTGCCAGCAGCCCCAGACCGGGACCGATCTGGCGGCAGCCCCAGCATTTT
v_gene: TRBV5-5; abundance: few; d_gene: TRBD1; j_gene: TRBJ1-2; CDR3aa: CASSPQGSYGYTF; CDR3nt: TGTGCCAGCAGCCCACAGGGGAGCTATGGCTACACCTTC
v_gene: TRBV5-1; abundance: -; d_gene: TRBD1; j_gene: TRBJ2-5; CDR3aa: CASSLTPLGQGETQYF; CDR3nt: TGCGCCAGCAGCTTAACACCATTGGGACAGGGTGAGACCCAGTACTTC
v_gene: TRBV7-8; abundance: few; d_gene: -; j_gene: TRBJ1-2; CDR3aa: CASSLALQGNYGYTF; CDR3nt: TGTGCCAGCAGCTTAGCCCTACAGGGCAACTATGGCTACACCTTC
v_gene: TRBV27; abundance: -; d_gene: TRBD2; j_gene: TRBJ2-5; CDR3aa: CASSPQLSGRGETQYF; CDR3nt: TGTGCCAGCAGTCCCCAGTTGAGCGGGAGAGGAGAGACCCAGTACTTC
v_gene: TRBV4-2; abundance: -; d_gene: -; j_gene: TRBJ2-1; CDR3aa: CASSPRPAYNEQFF; CDR3nt: TGTGCCAGCAGCCCAAGGCCGGCCTACAATGAGCAGTTCTTC
v_gene: TRBV5-1; abundance: few; d_gene: -; j_gene: TRBJ2-1; CDR3aa: CASSLDPGTPYNEQFF; CDR3nt: TGCGCCAGCAGCTTGGATCCCGGGACACCTTACAATGAGCAGTTCTTC
v_gene: TRBV12-3/TRBV12-4; abundance: few; d_gene: -; j_gene: TRBJ1-2; CDR3aa: CASSSRDRILSNYGYTF; CDR3nt: TGTGCCAGCAGTTCCCGGGACCGGATTTTGTCTAACTATGGCTACACCTTC
v_gene: TRBV21-1; abundance: -; d_gene: -; j_gene: TRBJ1-4; CDR3aa: CASSKDLPAFSANEKLFF; CDR3nt: TGTGCCAGCAGCAAAGACCTACCCGCCTTCTCGGCTAATGAAAAACTGTTTTTT
v_gene: TRBV5-1; abundance: -; d_gene: -; j_gene: TRBJ2-1; CDR3aa: CASSVGRAYNEQFF; CDR3nt: TGCGCCAGCAGCGTCGGTCGGGCCTACAATGAGCAGTTCTTC
v_gene: TRBV13; abundance: -; d_gene: -; j_gene: TRBJ2-1; CDR3aa: CASSLELGGSIYNEQFF; CDR3nt: TGTGCCAGCAGCTTAGAGCTAGGGGGTTCCATTTACAATGAGCAGTTCTTC
v_gene: TRBV28; abundance: -; d_gene: -; j_gene: TRBJ2-5; CDR3aa: CASSPDVGKRFQRETQYF; CDR3nt: TGTGCCAGCAGTCCGGACGTGGGGAAGAGGTTTCAGAGAGAGACCCAGTACTTC
v_gene: TRBV28; abundance: -; d_gene: -; j_gene: TRBJ1-6; CDR3aa: CASSLFGSSNSPLHF; CDR3nt: TGTGCCAGCAGTTTATTCGGGTCTAGCAATTCACCCCTCCACTTT
v_gene: TRBV5-1; abundance: -; d_gene: -; j_gene: TRBJ1-2; CDR3aa: CASSLAVDNPSGYTF; CDR3nt: TGCGCCAGCAGCTTGGCGGTAGACAATCCATCCGGCTACACCTTC
v_gene: TRBV11-1; abundance: -; d_gene: -; j_gene: TRBJ2-2; CDR3aa: CASSLVTPWAANTGELFF; CDR3nt: TGTGCCAGCAGCTTAGTCACCCCGTGGGCAGCGAACACCGGGGAGCTGTTTTTT
v_gene: TRBV10-3; abundance: few; d_gene: -; j_gene: TRBJ2-7; CDR3aa: CAISVTNEQYF; CDR3nt: TGTGCCATCAGCGTCACTAACGAGCAGTACTTC
v_gene: TRBV20-1; abundance: -; d_gene: -; j_gene: TRBJ2-5; CDR3aa: CSARATRKQETQYF; CDR3nt: TGCAGTGCTAGAGCGACAAGGAAACAAGAGACCCAGTACTTC
v_gene: TRBV12-3/TRBV12-4; abundance: -; d_gene: TRBD1; j_gene: TRBJ2-3; CDR3aa: CANSTGPSTDTQYF; CDR3nt: TGTGCCAACTCGACAGGGCCGAGCACAGATACGCAGTATTTT
v_gene: TRBV5-1; abundance: few; d_gene: -; j_gene: TRBJ2-7; CDR3aa: CASSLTAAYEQYF; CDR3nt: TGCGCCAGCAGCTTGACGGCGGCCTACGAGCAGTACTTC
v_gene: TRBV7-8; abundance: -; d_gene: TRBD2; j_gene: TRBJ2-1; CDR3aa: CASSTTSASSYNEQFF; CDR3nt: TGTGCCAGCAGCACGACTAGCGCCAGCTCCTACAATGAGCAGTTCTTC
v_gene: TRBV28; abundance: -; d_gene: -; j_gene: TRBJ1-1; CDR3aa: CASTSVGMTEAFF; CDR3nt: TGTGCCAGCACCAGTGTGGGTATGACTGAAGCTTTCTTT
v_gene: TRBV7-9; abundance: few; d_gene: -; j_gene: TRBJ2-1; CDR3aa: CASSPGSSFGNEQFF; CDR3nt: TGTGCCAGCAGCCCGGGATCTTCTTTCGGGAATGAGCAGTTCTTC
v_gene: TRBV29-1; abundance: -; d_gene: -; j_gene: TRBJ1-1; CDR3aa: CSVKTVLDTEAFF; CDR3nt: TGCAGCGTGAAGACAGTATTGGACACTGAAGCTTTCTTT
v_gene: TRBV12-3/TRBV12-4; abundance: -; d_gene: -; j_gene: TRBJ2-7; CDR3aa: CASSPYTEEVGEQYF; CDR3nt: TGTGCCAGCAGTCCCTACACAGAGGAGGTGGGCGAGCAGTACTTC
v_gene: TRBV28; abundance: few; d_gene: TRBD1; j_gene: TRBJ2-5; CDR3aa: CASSQRQGARETQYF; CDR3nt: TGTGCCAGCAGCCAAAGACAGGGGGCAAGGGAGACCCAGTACTTC
v_gene: TRBV29-1; abundance: few; d_gene: -; j_gene: TRBJ2-3; CDR3aa: CSVEITDTQYF; CDR3nt: TGCAGCGTGGAAATCACAGATACGCAGTATTTT
v_gene: TRBV24-1; abundance: few; d_gene: -; j_gene: TRBJ2-3; CDR3aa: CATGGTVTDTQYF; CDR3nt: TGTGCCACCGGGGGGACAGTCACAGATACGCAGTATTTT
v_gene: TRBV7-2; abundance: -; d_gene: -; j_gene: TRBJ1-5; CDR3aa: CASSFAGDGQPQHF; CDR3nt: TGTGCCAGCAGCTTCGCAGGGGACGGCCAGCCCCAGCATTTT
v_gene: TRBV27; abundance: -; d_gene: TRBD1; j_gene: TRBJ1-3; CDR3aa: CASRRTGTHSGNTIYF; CDR3nt: TGTGCCAGCAGACGGACAGGAACCCACTCTGGAAACACCATATATTTT
v_gene: TRBV5-1; abundance: few; d_gene: -; j_gene: TRBJ2-1; CDR3aa: CASRRIDEQFF; CDR3nt: TGCGCCAGTCGGAGGATAGATGAGCAGTTCTTC
v_gene: TRBV12-5; abundance: -; d_gene: -; j_gene: TRBJ2-1; CDR3aa: CASGLDYNEQFF; CDR3nt: TGTGCTAGTGGTTTAGATTACAATGAGCAGTTCTTC
v_gene: TRBV5-1; abundance: -; d_gene: TRBD1; j_gene: TRBJ2-5; CDR3aa: CASSNPGQFLQETQYF; CDR3nt: TGCGCCAGCAGCAATCCGGGACAGTTTCTCCAAGAGACCCAGTACTTC
v_gene: TRBV5-1; abundance: many; d_gene: -; j_gene: TRBJ2-3; CDR3aa: CASSLALGDTQYF; CDR3nt: TGCGCCAGCAGCTTGGCCCTGGGAGATACGCAGTATTTT
v_gene: TRBV20-1; abundance: -; d_gene: -; j_gene: TRBJ1-1; CDR3aa: CSARGHREGTEAFF; CDR3nt: TGCAGTGCTAGGGGACATCGGGAGGGCACTGAAGCTTTCTTT
v_gene: TRBV10-1; abundance: few; d_gene: -; j_gene: TRBJ2-2; CDR3aa: CASSESWPNTGELFF; CDR3nt: TGCGCCAGCAGTGAGTCGTGGCCCAACACCGGGGAGCTGTTTTTT
v_gene: TRBV6-5; abundance: few; d_gene: TRBD1; j_gene: TRBJ2-7; CDR3aa: CASSYRDRGEQYF; CDR3nt: TGTGCCAGCAGTTACCGGGACAGGGGCGAGCAGTACTTC
v_gene: TRBV20-1; abundance: -; d_gene: -; j_gene: TRBJ1-2; CDR3aa: CSAVPTGTNYGYTF; CDR3nt: TGCAGTGCTGTCCCGACGGGCACTAACTATGGCTACACCTTC
v_gene: TRBV6-6; abundance: few; d_gene: -; j_gene: TRBJ1-3; CDR3aa: CASRLDRGNTIYF; CDR3nt: TGTGCCAGCAGGCTCGACAGGGGAAACACCATATATTTT
v_gene: TRBV10-2; abundance: -; d_gene: TRBD2; j_gene: TRBJ2-7; CDR3aa: CASTTSGASYEQYF; CDR3nt: TGCGCCAGCACGACTAGCGGGGCGTCCTACGAGCAGTACTTC
v_gene: TRBV10-3; abundance: few; d_gene: -; j_gene: TRBJ2-1; CDR3aa: CAISPGSYNEQFF; CDR3nt: TGTGCCATCAGCCCTGGATCATACAATGAGCAGTTCTTC
v_gene: TRBV7-6; abundance: -; d_gene: TRBD1; j_gene: TRBJ2-7; CDR3aa: CASSPSTGTVIYEQYF; CDR3nt: TGTGCCAGCAGTCCCTCTACCGGGACAGTCATCTACGAGCAGTACTTC
v_gene: TRBV3-1; abundance: -; d_gene: -; j_gene: TRBJ1-4; CDR3aa: CASSPPGGGEKLFF; CDR3nt: TGTGCCAGCAGCCCCCCCGGGGGAGGCGAAAAACTGTTTTTT
v_gene: TRBV5-1; abundance: few; d_gene: -; j_gene: TRBJ1-3; CDR3aa: CASSPIGNYGNTIYF; CDR3nt: TGCGCCAGCAGCCCCATAGGGAACTACGGAAACACCATATATTTT
v_gene: TRBV20-1; abundance: -; d_gene: TRBD2; j_gene: TRBJ2-3; CDR3aa: CSARAGVTDTQYF; CDR3nt: TGCAGTGCACGAGCGGGGGTCACAGATACGCAGTATTTT
v_gene: TRBV28; abundance: few; d_gene: -; j_gene: TRBJ2-5; CDR3aa: CASSSPPWETQYF; CDR3nt: TGTGCCAGCAGTTCTCCCCCCTGGGAGACCCAGTACTTC
v_gene: TRBV5-1; abundance: -; d_gene: TRBD2; j_gene: TRBJ2-7; CDR3aa: CASSLGTSRSYEQYF; CDR3nt: TGCGCCAGCAGCTTGGGGACTAGCCGCTCCTACGAGCAGTACTTC
v_gene: TRBV5-1; abundance: -; d_gene: -; j_gene: TRBJ2-1; CDR3aa: CASSLSAGFNEQFF; CDR3nt: TGCGCCAGCAGCTTATCGGCAGGTTTTAATGAGCAGTTCTTC
v_gene: TRBV7-9; abundance: -; d_gene: -; j_gene: TRBJ2-1; CDR3aa: CASSLHGANDNEQFF; CDR3nt: TGTGCCAGCAGTCTCCACGGTGCTAATGACAATGAGCAGTTCTTC